Here is one T cell receptor beta chain with its context. This specimen comes from a study of T cell changes during pregnancy in multiple sclerosis. Generated by immunoSEQ multiplex PCR, the TCRdb table keeps only in-frame clones and is missing some. This table has around 40,000 clones, roughly nine tenths appearing once. The CDR3 has 15 amino acids. Germline V gene data show CDR1 as MNHNY and CDR2 as SVGAGI (reference sequence). Trimming cost V 0 bases and J 0 bases, with 6 bases left between them. The material was CD4+ T cells from peripheral blood mononuclear cells, obtained in the first trimester of pregnancy. This receptor was obtained from a female donor with multiple sclerosis, enrolled in a pregnancy study. The chain employs TRBV6-6 and TRBJ1-5; D is ambiguous. The CDR3, as DNA: TGTGCCAGCAGTTACTCCAGATATAGCAATCAGCCCCAGCATTTT. The encoded protein is CASSYSRYSNQPQHF.